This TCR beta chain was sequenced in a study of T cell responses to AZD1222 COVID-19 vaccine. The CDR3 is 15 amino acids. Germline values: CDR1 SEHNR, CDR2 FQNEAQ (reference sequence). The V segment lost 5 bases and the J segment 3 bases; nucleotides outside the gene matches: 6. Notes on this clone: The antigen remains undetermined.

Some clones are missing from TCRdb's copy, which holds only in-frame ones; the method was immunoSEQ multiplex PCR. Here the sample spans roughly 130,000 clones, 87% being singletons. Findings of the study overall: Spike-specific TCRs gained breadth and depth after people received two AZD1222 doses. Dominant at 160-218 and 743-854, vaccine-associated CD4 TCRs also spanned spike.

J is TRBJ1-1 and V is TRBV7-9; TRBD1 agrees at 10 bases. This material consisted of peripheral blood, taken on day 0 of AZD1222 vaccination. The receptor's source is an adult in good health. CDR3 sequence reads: CASSPGQGSHTEAFF. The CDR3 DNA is TGTGCCAGCAGCCCGGGACAGGGGTCCCACACTGAAGCTTTCTTT.